The rows below give T cell receptor beta chains drawn from one sample of a study of OX40 agonist ivuxolimab in advanced cancers. Clones were sequenced by immunoSEQ multiplex PCR, and TCRdb holds only the in-frame ones, with some missing. The sample shows under 140,000 clones, roughly 89% of them seen only once. This material consisted of CD4+ or CD8+ T cells sorted from blood, taken in a trial of the OX40 agonist ivuxolimab. The receptor set was obtained from an adult with an advanced solid tumor such as melanoma, head and neck, liver or kidney cancer. The CDR3 runs from the conserved cysteine through the conserved F or W. The order of the fields is CDR3 protein, CDR3 DNA, V gene, J gene, clone size, D gene. D genes are given only for firm matches. Part of the rows lack a size; the others show once, few, many or a class for expanded clones.

cdr3_aa: CASNVPGVRETQYF
cdr3_nt: TGTGCCAGCAATGTCCCGGGAGTAAGGGAGACCCAGTACTTC
v_call: TRBV28
j_call: TRBJ2-5
clone_size: .
d_call: .

cdr3_aa: CASSSARVNTEAFF
cdr3_nt: TGTGCCAGTAGTTCGGCCAGGGTGAACACTGAAGCTTTCTTT
v_call: TRBV19
j_call: TRBJ1-1
clone_size: .
d_call: .

cdr3_aa: CASSRYETQYF
cdr3_nt: TGTGCCAGCTCACGATACGAGACCCAGTACTTC
v_call: TRBV18
j_call: TRBJ2-5
clone_size: .
d_call: .

cdr3_aa: CASSTEQGPSGNTIYF
cdr3_nt: TGTGCCAGCAGCACCGAACAGGGTCCCTCTGGAAACACCATATATTTT
v_call: TRBV4-2
j_call: TRBJ1-3
clone_size: .
d_call: .

cdr3_aa: CASSLAGSYNSPLHF
cdr3_nt: TGTGCCAGCAGCTTGGCAGGGTCCTATAATTCACCCCTCCACTTT
v_call: TRBV5-4
j_call: TRBJ1-6
clone_size: .
d_call: .

cdr3_aa: CATLPFDGQPQHF
cdr3_nt: TGTGCCACCTTACCCTTCGACGGGCAGCCCCAGCATTTT
v_call: TRBV6-6
j_call: TRBJ1-5
clone_size: .
d_call: .

cdr3_aa: CASNLRDPRDEQFF
cdr3_nt: TGTGCCAGCAACCTCCGGGACCCCCGGGATGAGCAGTTCTTC
v_call: TRBV2
j_call: TRBJ2-1
clone_size: .
d_call: .

cdr3_aa: CASSLRTSGEAQYF
cdr3_nt: TGTGCCAGCAGCTTAAGGACTAGCGGGGAGGCGCAGTATTTT
v_call: TRBV7-9
j_call: TRBJ2-3
clone_size: .
d_call: TRBD2

cdr3_aa: CATSRDYQEFGYEQYF
cdr3_nt: TGTGCCACCAGCAGAGATTACCAGGAGTTCGGGTACGAGCAGTACTTC
v_call: TRBV15
j_call: TRBJ2-7
clone_size: .
d_call: .

cdr3_aa: CAWRSGYSYNEQFF
cdr3_nt: TGTGCCTGGAGGTCAGGGTACTCCTACAATGAGCAGTTCTTC
v_call: TRBV30
j_call: TRBJ2-1
clone_size: .
d_call: .

cdr3_aa: CASSPLVNQPQHF
cdr3_nt: TGTGCCAGCTCACCACTAGTGAATCAGCCCCAGCATTTT
v_call: TRBV18
j_call: TRBJ1-5
clone_size: .
d_call: .

cdr3_aa: CASSQNRGGGNTIYF
cdr3_nt: TGTGCCAGCAGTCAAAACAGGGGAGGAGGAAACACCATATATTTT
v_call: TRBV28
j_call: TRBJ1-3
clone_size: .
d_call: TRBD1

cdr3_aa: CASSPRIGHTGELFF
cdr3_nt: TGTGCCAGCAGCCCTAGGATCGGTCACACCGGGGAGCTGTTTTTT
v_call: TRBV4-2
j_call: TRBJ2-2
clone_size: .
d_call: .

cdr3_aa: CASSFDVLANYGYTF
cdr3_nt: TGCGCCAGCAGCTTTGACGTACTAGCTAACTATGGCTACACCTTC
v_call: TRBV5-1
j_call: TRBJ1-2
clone_size: .
d_call: .

cdr3_aa: CASGAGTDGGTQYF
cdr3_nt: TGTGCCAGCGGCGCCGGGACGGACGGCGGTACGCAGTATTTT
v_call: TRBV7-8
j_call: TRBJ2-3
clone_size: .
d_call: .

cdr3_aa: CASSPNTGQGGYTF
cdr3_nt: TGTGCCAGCTCACCAAACACCGGACAGGGGGGCTACACCTTC
v_call: TRBV18
j_call: TRBJ1-2
clone_size: .
d_call: TRBD1

cdr3_aa: CASSVTGDPWSPQHF
cdr3_nt: TGTGCCAGCAGCGTCACAGGGGACCCCTGGAGCCCCCAGCATTTT
v_call: TRBV9
j_call: TRBJ1-5
clone_size: .
d_call: TRBD1

cdr3_aa: CASSMSPGENQPQHF
cdr3_nt: TGTGCCAGTAGTATGTCACCGGGAGAGAATCAGCCCCAGCATTTT
v_call: TRBV19
j_call: TRBJ1-5
clone_size: .
d_call: .

cdr3_aa: CASSPGQGLGGYTF
cdr3_nt: TGTGCCAGCAGCCCGGGACAGGGGTTGGGAGGCTACACCTTC
v_call: TRBV5-4
j_call: TRBJ1-2
clone_size: .
d_call: TRBD1

cdr3_aa: CSVGRDRGPFF
cdr3_nt: TGCAGCGTAGGAAGGGACAGGGGGCCTTTCTTT
v_call: TRBV29-1
j_call: TRBJ1-1
clone_size: .
d_call: TRBD1

cdr3_aa: CSVHGQYTDTQYF
cdr3_nt: TGCAGCGTTCATGGGCAGTACACAGATACGCAGTATTTT
v_call: TRBV29-1
j_call: TRBJ2-3
clone_size: once
d_call: .

cdr3_aa: CASSLDPGVEKLFF
cdr3_nt: TGCGCCAGCAGCTTGGATCCAGGGGTGGAAAAACTGTTTTTT
v_call: TRBV5-1
j_call: TRBJ1-4
clone_size: .
d_call: .

cdr3_aa: CASSLGRISLGTEAFF
cdr3_nt: TGTGCCAGCAGCTTAGGCAGGATCAGTCTTGGGACTGAAGCTTTCTTT
v_call: TRBV7-2
j_call: TRBJ1-1
clone_size: .
d_call: .

cdr3_aa: CASSLAGGGYEQYF
cdr3_nt: TGTGCTAGCAGCTTAGCAGGGGGAGGCTACGAGCAGTACTTC
v_call: TRBV7-7
j_call: TRBJ2-7
clone_size: .
d_call: .

cdr3_aa: CASSPGGRGFTDTQYF
cdr3_nt: TGTGCCAGCTCACCAGGAGGCCGGGGATTCACAGATACGCAGTATTTT
v_call: TRBV18
j_call: TRBJ2-3
clone_size: .
d_call: .

cdr3_aa: CASSRRQGDLPSNQPQHF
cdr3_nt: TGCGCCAGCAGTAGGCGACAGGGGGATCTCCCTAGCAATCAGCCCCAGCATTTT
v_call: TRBV10-1
j_call: TRBJ1-5
clone_size: .
d_call: TRBD1

cdr3_aa: CASSSGLAGANQYF
cdr3_nt: TGTGCCAGCAGCTCCGGGCTAGCGGGAGCGAATCAGTACTTC
v_call: TRBV7-9
j_call: TRBJ2-7
clone_size: once
d_call: TRBD2

cdr3_aa: CASSLSGGLLSYEQYF
cdr3_nt: TGTGCCAGCAGCTTGAGTGGCGGACTCCTCTCCTACGAGCAGTACTTC
v_call: TRBV5-5
j_call: TRBJ2-7
clone_size: once
d_call: .

cdr3_aa: CASSIMGGDADEQFF
cdr3_nt: TGTGCCAGTAGTATCATGGGGGGCGACGCGGATGAGCAGTTCTTC
v_call: TRBV19
j_call: TRBJ2-1
clone_size: .
d_call: .

cdr3_aa: CASSSLQGQETQYF
cdr3_nt: TGTGCCAGCAGTTCATTACAGGGACAAGAGACCCAGTACTTC
v_call: TRBV6-6
j_call: TRBJ2-5
clone_size: .
d_call: .

cdr3_aa: CASSPSGAIPRRYGYTF
cdr3_nt: TGTGCCAGTAGTCCGTCGGGGGCGATCCCTAGACGGTATGGCTACACCTTC
v_call: TRBV19
j_call: TRBJ1-2
clone_size: .
d_call: .

cdr3_aa: CASRRPGGANYGYTF
cdr3_nt: TGTGCCAGCAGACGTCCAGGGGGGGCTAACTATGGCTACACCTTC
v_call: TRBV6-1
j_call: TRBJ1-2
clone_size: .
d_call: TRBD1

cdr3_aa: CASGLPMNTEAFF
cdr3_nt: TGTGCCAGCGGATTACCCATGAACACTGAAGCTTTCTTT
v_call: TRBV5-4
j_call: TRBJ1-1
clone_size: .
d_call: .

cdr3_aa: CASSPHPVVGNTIYF
cdr3_nt: TGTGCCAGCAGCCCCCATCCCGTGGTTGGGAACACCATATATTTT
v_call: TRBV7-9
j_call: TRBJ1-3
clone_size: .
d_call: .

cdr3_aa: CASSLANGGSGYGYTF
cdr3_nt: TGTGCCAGCAGCTTGGCCAACGGGGGATCTGGCTATGGCTACACCTTC
v_call: TRBV5-6
j_call: TRBJ1-2
clone_size: .
d_call: .

cdr3_aa: CAWSVGRTSGTHYEQYF
cdr3_nt: TGTGCCTGGAGTGTGGGGAGGACTAGCGGGACTCACTACGAGCAGTACTTC
v_call: TRBV30
j_call: TRBJ2-7
clone_size: .
d_call: TRBD2

cdr3_aa: CASSYGSTGPHEQYF
cdr3_nt: TGTGCCAGCAGTTACGGGTCGACAGGGCCCCACGAGCAGTACTTC
v_call: TRBV28
j_call: TRBJ2-7
clone_size: .
d_call: TRBD1

cdr3_aa: CASTVGGSGELFF
cdr3_nt: TGTGCCAGCACCGTAGGGGGATCCGGGGAGCTGTTTTTT
v_call: TRBV2
j_call: TRBJ2-2
clone_size: .
d_call: .

cdr3_aa: CASSADRQAEQYF
cdr3_nt: TGCGCCAGCAGCGCAGACAGACAGGCCGAGCAGTACTTC
v_call: TRBV5-1
j_call: TRBJ2-7
clone_size: .
d_call: .

cdr3_aa: CASSPRGDYGYTF
cdr3_nt: TGTGCCAGCTCACCAAGGGGAGACTATGGCTACACCTTC
v_call: TRBV18
j_call: TRBJ1-2
clone_size: .
d_call: .

cdr3_aa: CASSLGQFTDTQYF
cdr3_nt: TGTGCCAGCAGCTTAGGACAGTTCACAGATACGCAGTATTTT
v_call: TRBV11-2
j_call: TRBJ2-3
clone_size: .
d_call: .

cdr3_aa: CASSTGTALQETQYF
cdr3_nt: TGTGCCAGTAGTACCGGGACAGCGCTACAAGAGACCCAGTACTTC
v_call: TRBV19
j_call: TRBJ2-5
clone_size: .
d_call: TRBD1

cdr3_aa: CASTHWRQGKHGYTF
cdr3_nt: TGTGCCAGCACCCACTGGCGGCAGGGGAAGCATGGCTACACCTTC
v_call: TRBV13
j_call: TRBJ1-2
clone_size: .
d_call: .

cdr3_aa: CASSLEMQQETQYF
cdr3_nt: TGCGCCAGCAGCTTGGAGATGCAGCAGGAGACCCAGTACTTC
v_call: TRBV5-1
j_call: TRBJ2-5
clone_size: .
d_call: .

cdr3_aa: CASSLRGGVAVGGNEQFF
cdr3_nt: TGTGCCAGCAGTTTAAGGGGGGGCGTAGCGGTGGGGGGCAATGAGCAGTTCTTC
v_call: TRBV27
j_call: TRBJ2-1
clone_size: .
d_call: .